This section outlines one T cell receptor beta chain sequence together with its context. There is no known antigen for this receptor. Per-base quality was not reported, and no clone a single base away is much larger than it. Libraries came from the immunoSEQ multiplex PCR assay. As for the authors' bioinformatics: To diagnose cytomegalovirus status from the catalog of TCR beta chain sequences, a statistical classification framework was built. Held by TCRdb, this immuneACCESS table contains in-frame sequences only and omits some clones. Under half of the omission traces to an unresolved V gene where checked; the cause of the rest is unknown. D and trimming were read from the DNA, whereas the V and J calls and clone size are those reported in that table. The sample includes over 150,000 clones, with roughly 85% observed a single time. About 15% of the sample goes to the ten largest clones. The donors belonged to the validation cohort of approximately 130 subjects, which was separate from the 666-subject first cohort.

These data belong to a study of cytomegalovirus exposure and HLA in healthy donors (dated by TCRdb to 2015 to 2018). Some background on the complete study: According to a later analysis, one platform produced both the 120 validation repertoires and the approximately 600 repertoires of the first cohort. The study aimed to test whether cataloging public T cell receptors could reveal signatures of past pathogen exposure. A separate validation cohort of over 95 different subjects was used in addition to the approximately 640-subject first cohort. To predict cytomegalovirus infection status, the study combined high-throughput TCR immunosequencing, statistical association of individual TCRs with disease status, and machine learning. On the study overall, not on this receptor specifically: A later analysis had no HLA typing for the validation cohort, so co-occurrence there was scored across all 130 or so repertoires. It was suggested by the authors that the approach could potentially be generalized to other disease states and immunological phenotypes. A total of some 180 TCR beta chains were listed by the study as associated with cytomegalovirus. Across donors, most TCR sequences were observed very rarely, whereas some public TCRs were present in many individuals. In both the original and validation cohorts, the classifier was reported to diagnose cytomegalovirus status with high specificity and sensitivity. Of the cluster scores, approximately 95% were above 0 in a later analysis, which found that TCRs clustered in the first cohort also tended to co-occur in the roughly 130 validation repertoires. In vitro tests confirmed that three of the cytomegalovirus-associated TCR beta chains recognize cytomegalovirus antigens.

From the cysteine up to the phenylalanine, the CDR3 has a length of 15 residues. Kept here is only the CDR3 DNA, which spans 45 bases and is read in frame from base 1. V is cut back by 2 bases and J by 3 bases, with 5 bases in the junction unmatched. In the germline V gene (reference sequence), CDR1 corresponds to LNHDA and CDR2 to SQIVND. The sequenced sample was PBMCs. The chain employs TRBV19 and TRBJ2-7; 9 bases in between match TRBD1. The sequence came from a young man in good health and CMV-seropositive. The DNA sequence is TGTGCCAGTAGTATAAGACGGGACAGGGACTACGAGCAGTACTTC. This yields the protein CASSIRRDRDYEQYF.